Given below is one T cell receptor (beta chain) in context. This sample stems from a study of blood T cell repertoires in COVID-19. Generated by immunoSEQ multiplex PCR, the TCRdb table keeps only in-frame clones and is missing some. The sample includes over 120,000 clones, roughly 80% of them seen just once. Per the germline V gene, CDR1 is SEHNR and CDR2 is FQNEAQ (reference sequence). Trimming took 5 bases from V and 5 from J; bases not matched to a gene: 14. The CDR3 length is 16 residues. The source of this sequence is a man between 65 and 85 years old who had recovered from COVID-19. The specimen was peripheral blood. V usage is TRBV7-9 and J usage is TRBJ1-2; the match to TRBD1 covers 7 bases. The chain's CDR3 is CASSERQGAARYGYTF. The CDR3 DNA is TGTGCCAGCAGCGAACGACAGGGCGCCGCTCGGTATGGCTACACCTTC. Full variable domain (remainder filled in from reference TRBV7-9 and TRBJ1-2): DTGVSQNPRHKITKRGQNVTFRCDPISEHNRLYWYRQTLGQGPEFLTYFQNEAQLEKSRLLSDRFSAERPKGSFSTLEIQRTEQGDSAMYLCASSERQGAARYGYTFGSGTRLTVV.